This T cell receptor (beta chain) was obtained from a study of blood T cell repertoires in COVID-19. Study in general: The United States, Italy and Spain provided the acute and convalescent COVID-19 samples. T cells, B-cell-depleted T cells, or PBMCs provided the cDNA or gDNA that served as material.

Source study methods: For nucleated cells, counts were estimated from reference gene primer amplification. Sequencing used immunoSEQ multiplex PCR; TCRdb keeps in-frame clones, though not all of them. That table is the source of V, J and clone size, and D and trimming were worked out from the DNA. The repertoire holds some 45,000 clones, with about 80% as singletons. The length of the CDR3 is 17 residues. V shed 5 bases, J shed 2 bases, and the junction held 10 bases outside the gene matches. Germline CDR1 is SEHNR and CDR2 is FQNEAQ (reference sequence). Sequencing used peripheral blood. The chain recombines TRBV7-9 with TRBJ1-2; 11 nucleotides agree with TRBD1. This clonotype was sampled from a man between 65 and 79 years old with acute or convalescent COVID-19. The CDR3 region is CASSPSGGTGGNYGYTF. In DNA, the CDR3 is TGTGCCAGCAGCCCATCTGGGGGGACAGGGGGGAACTATGGCTACACCTTC.